The rows below give T cell receptor beta chains drawn from one sample of a study of memory CD4+ T cells and cytomegalovirus serostatus. TCRdb keeps only in-frame clones here, not all; method: immunoSEQ multiplex PCR. The table shows 45,000 to 50,000 clones, with just under 80% occurring only once. Sequencing was carried out using memory CD4+ T cells from blood. The receptors shown here come from an adult in good health and CMV-seronegative. Each CDR3 is given without its conserved first and last residue.

v_call,j_call,cdr3_aa
TRBV11-2,TRBJ2-1,ASSFLIGRSGNEQF
TRBV19,TRBJ1-1,ASTPRGRTEAF
TRBV2,TRBJ2-7,ASSTTGVNYEQY
TRBV10-3,TRBJ1-2,AILPGSNYGYT
TRBV18,TRBJ2-2,ASSPPSGNTGELF
TRBV9,TRBJ2-1,ASSALLAVGYNEQF
TRBV4-1,TRBJ2-3,ASSPSHRDRTDTQY
TRBV7-2,TRBJ1-2,ASSPRGQWGGGYT
TRBV4-2,TRBJ1-1,ASSLDGPNTEAF
TRBV14,TRBJ1-1,ASSQRQGRNTEAF
TRBV7-2,TRBJ1-2,ASSRDSNYGYT
TRBV5-1,TRBJ2-7,ASSLGSQGAADEQY
TRBV5-6,TRBJ1-6,ASSLRKTTTYNSPLH
TRBV6-5,TRBJ2-6,ASSHWKSGANVLT
TRBV6-5,TRBJ1-4,ASSYTGTGPEKLF
TRBV9,TRBJ1-2,ASSSQGTNYGYT
TRBV19,TRBJ2-3,ASTFTGIADTQY
TRBV28,TRBJ1-5,ASTPRRRNNQPQH
TRBV7-2,TRBJ2-3,ASSKRKAGGLADTQY
TRBV4-2,TRBJ2-3,ASSLLADWGTDTQY
TRBV27,TRBJ2-1,ASRSLKGDEQF
TRBV10-3,TRBJ1-1,AIQAAGGANTEAF
TRBV30,TRBJ2-7,AWQRTSGRREQY
TRBV11-2,TRBJ1-4,ASSLEPRVGEKLF
TRBV18,TRBJ1-2,ASSPEQYNYGYT
TRBV5-4,TRBJ2-5,ASSLRGVQETQY
TRBV27,TRBJ2-7,ASRKGTGGPYEQY
TRBV18,TRBJ2-7,ASSTSGGYEQY
TRBV30,TRBJ2-5,AGTGGNQETQY
TRBV28,TRBJ1-5,ASSLTGRLNQPQH
TRBV18,TRBJ2-7,ASSHGSGYYEQY
TRBV9,TRBJ2-1,ASSVDAGGYNEQF
TRBV19,TRBJ1-5,ASSSRVLNQPQH
TRBV5-4,TRBJ1-3,ASSRTAFSSGNTIY
TRBV2,TRBJ1-2,ASTHLGNYGYT
TRBV10-1,TRBJ2-1,ASSDGTGGKYEQF
TRBV10-3,TRBJ2-7,AVCEDMVHEQY
TRBV11-3,TRBJ2-7,ASSLGSLETIQY
TRBV4-1,TRBJ2-7,ASSLLAGGPYEYYEQY
TRBV7-9,TRBJ1-1,ASSLYKASDTEAF
TRBV19,TRBJ2-5,ASKLTAWRETQY
TRBV9,TRBJ2-2,ASSVDLLASYTGELF
TRBV30,TRBJ1-3,AWSWSSSGNTIY
TRBV2,TRBJ1-5,ASSEMGRGNQPQH
TRBV7-8,TRBJ1-1,ASSFSTGLLNTEAF
TRBV30,TRBJ2-6,AWSSFRDSYRSGANVLT
TRBV2,TRBJ1-2,ASSETGGRGYT
TRBV5-4,TRBJ2-7,ASSLGPGPQYEQY
TRBV6-5,TRBJ1-1,ASSPSLWGRAEAF
TRBV6-1,TRBJ2-5,ASSAVARDLETQY
TRBV5-1,TRBJ2-2,ASNVGSATGELF
TRBV20-1,TRBJ2-5,SARYRETQY
TRBV15,TRBJ2-6,ATSGWDRVWTSGANVLT
TRBV11-3,TRBJ2-5,ASSAGSIGTQY
TRBV5-4,TRBJ1-6,ASSVGTGTSPLH
TRBV7-8,TRBJ1-3,ASSHPGLENTIY
TRBV5-1,TRBJ2-7,ASSFEGFSSYEQY
TRBV10-3,TRBJ2-3,AAAPSGSTDTQY
TRBV10-2,TRBJ1-2,ASSEDRRRYGYT